This T cell receptor (beta chain) was identified during a study of patients and donors after allogeneic stem cell transplantation. Looked up from germline, CDR1 is MNHEY and CDR2 is SMNVEV (reference sequence). V lost 6 bases to trimming and J lost 1 base; unmatched junction nucleotides: 8. The CDR3 extends over 15 amino acids. From the RT-PCR reads, TCRdb called clonotypes with MiXCR, one entry per CDR3 protein. Found here are roughly 960,000 distinct CDR3 sequences, more than 15% of them singletons; the top ten hold 5.5% to 6.5%. The receptor's source is a human donor who was either an allogeneic HSCT recipient or a stem cell or donor lymphocyte infusion donor (not recorded which). It is not recorded whose cells these are; they may come from a transplant donor. J is TRBJ2-5 and V is TRBV27; 7 bases match TRBD1. Input material: blood, either unsorted or a sorted T cell fraction (not recorded which). The CDR3 nucleotides read TGTGCCAGCAGCAAAAGGGACAGTCTCCAAGAGACCCAGTACTTC. This sequence encodes CASSKRDSLQETQYF.